Presented here are 5 T cell receptor beta chains from one specimen sequenced in a study of regulatory T cells in long-lasting Graves disease (dated by TCRdb to the early 2020s). This specimen's time point label, interpreted: persistent/refractory GD, antithyroid drugs over 5 years with positive TRAb. For both TCR sequencing and RNA sequencing, RNA was extracted from PBMCs in TRIzol. Preparation of the library involved multiplex PCR. These reads were obtained on an Illumina HiSeq 4000. To build TCR beta libraries, CDR3 regions were amplified by Arm-PCR using iRepertoire HTBI primers. TCRdb redid the processing of the public reads, applying fastp at Q25 and MiXCR, and retained in-frame beta chains. One record per CDR3 amino acid sequence lists the most common genes and DNA. This sample lists hundreds of thousands of distinct CDR3 sequences; roughly a fifth were detected once. The ten largest clonotypes hold 29% of the sample.

The sequenced sample was peripheral blood mononuclear cells (PBMCs), obtained when the disease was refractory, from a patient treated with antithyroid drugs. Receptor source: a female donor with Graves disease.

The CDR3 sequence is CASSLTGAYSNQPQHF. In nucleotides, the CDR3 is TGTGCCAGCAGTTTAACAGGCGCCTATAGCAATCAGCCCCAGCATTTT. The J gene is TRBJ1-5, the V gene TRBV6-2 or TRBV6-3; D possibly corresponds to TRBD1 (5 bases). With 4 bases removed from V and 0 bases from J, the gap between germline ends came to 13 bases. The CDR3 sequence is 16 residues long. Germline CDR1 MNHEY, CDR2 SVGEGT.

The rearrangement joins TRBV9 to TRBJ2-6; 8 bases line up with TRBD2. The CDR3 is 19 amino acids. J lost 1 base, V lost 4 bases, and 13 bases had no gene match. Germline CDR1 is SGDLS and CDR2 is YYNGEE. In DNA form, the CDR3 reads TGTGCCAGCAGCCCTACTACGGGCGGGGGGCAATCTGGGGCCAACGTCCTGACTTTC. Translating gives CASSPTTGGGQSGANVLTF.

This clonotype was recorded a few times. This chain's CDR3 is CATSSLGQGATSGSYEQYF. CDR3 nucleotide sequence: TGTGCCACCAGCAGCTTGGGACAGGGGGCGACTAGCGGTTCCTACGAGCAGTACTTC. The chain joins TRBV15 to TRBJ2-7, with 12 nucleotides matching TRBD1. Germline V gives CDR1 LNHNV, CDR2 YYDKDF (reference sequence). The CDR3 length is 19 residues. The junction had 13 bases not matched to a gene; V was cut back by 3 bases and J by 1 base.

This clonotype has just one count. The J gene is TRBJ1-1, the V gene TRBV14; D call uncertain. CDR3 length equals 18 residues. CDR1 and CDR2 from the germline V gene are SGHDN and FVKESK. Deletions cut 0 bases from V and 3 bases from J, with 20 bases between. CDR3 sequence (DNA): TGTGCCAGCAGCCAAGAAAGTGTGGCCGGGATGTGGGACACTGAAGCTTTCTTT. It encodes CASSQESVAGMWDTEAFF.

The chain recombines TRBV7-2 with TRBJ1-5; TRBD1 is a possible D gene (5 bases). Trimming pared 6 bases from V and 4 bases from J, leaving 10 bases between. The CDR3 length is 13 residues. The germline gives CDR1 SGHTA, CDR2 FQGNSA. The CDR3 region is CASSSDINQPQHF. The CDR3 bases are TGTGCCAGCAGTTCGGACATTAATCAGCCCCAGCATTTT.